This is a list of T cell receptor beta chains from one sample in a study of T cell responses to AZD1222 COVID-19 vaccine. Some clones are missing from TCRdb's copy, which holds only in-frame ones; the method was immunoSEQ multiplex PCR. The sample carries approximately 60,000 clones, 76% recorded once. The sequenced sample was peripheral blood, obtained on day 0 of AZD1222 vaccination. The source is an adult in good health. Both conserved end residues are part of each CDR3. A D gene is named only where the DNA matches it firmly. Only part of the rows carry a size: once, few, many, or a class if the clone is expanded.

cdr3_aa	cdr3_nt	cdr3_length	d_call	clone_size	v_call	j_call
CASSPSGPTGELFF	TGTGCCAGCAGCCCAAGCGGCCCCACCGGGGAGCTGTTTTTT	14	.	.	TRBV4-2	TRBJ2-2
CASSKKAGTSSYEQYF	TGTGCCAGCAGCAAAAAAGCGGGGACGAGCTCCTACGAGCAGTACTTC	16	TRBD2	.	TRBV13	TRBJ2-7
CASRKGENTDTQYF	TGTGCCAGCAGAAAGGGGGAAAACACAGATACGCAGTATTTT	14	.	few	TRBV7-9	TRBJ2-3
CASSLGPNYGYTF	TGTGCCAGCAGCCTGGGACCAAACTATGGCTACACCTTC	13	.	.	TRBV14	TRBJ1-2
CARPGDDEQFF	TGTGCCAGACCAGGGGACGATGAGCAGTTCTTC	11	.	.	TRBV21-1	TRBJ2-1
CASSPRTVANEQFF	TGTGCCAGCAGCCCTAGGACAGTGGCCAATGAGCAGTTCTTC	14	.	.	TRBV7-2	TRBJ2-1
CASSEVSGANQPQHF	TGCGCCAGCAGTGAGGTTTCAGGGGCGAATCAGCCCCAGCATTTT	15	.	.	TRBV10-2	TRBJ1-5
CASSFRGTENTEAFF	TGTGCCAGCAGCTTCAGGGGGACAGAGAACACTGAAGCTTTCTTT	15	TRBD1	once	TRBV7-9	TRBJ1-1
CASSPGSSNTEAFF	TGTGCCAGCTCACCAGGCAGCTCGAACACTGAAGCTTTCTTT	14	.	few	TRBV18	TRBJ1-1
CASSQVIAGPETQYF	TGCGCCAGCAGCCAAGTGATAGCGGGGCCAGAGACCCAGTACTTC	15	TRBD2	.	TRBV4-3	TRBJ2-5
CAGSLQGSYNEQFF	TGTGCCGGATCCTTACAGGGTTCGTACAATGAGCAGTTCTTC	14	.	.	TRBV6-5	TRBJ2-1
CASRVPGGLSSYEQYF	TGTGCCAGCAGGGTACCCGGGGGGCTCAGCTCCTACGAGCAGTACTTC	16	.	.	TRBV28	TRBJ2-7
CASQKSGSSYNSPLHF	TGTGCCAGCCAGAAGTCAGGCAGCTCCTATAATTCACCCCTCCACTTT	16	.	.	TRBV28	TRBJ1-6
CASSLATYEQYF	TGTGCCAGCAGTTTAGCGACCTACGAGCAGTACTTC	12	.	many	TRBV12-3/TRBV12-4	TRBJ2-7
CASSPDPTHYSQEAFF	TGTGCCAGCAGCCCCGACCCAACCCATTACAGTCAAGAAGCTTTCTTT	16	.	once	TRBV7-9	TRBJ1-1
CASSLALGRNTEAFF	TGTGCCAGCAGCTTAGCGCTGGGTAGAAACACTGAAGCTTTCTTT	15	.	.	TRBV7-9	TRBJ1-1
CASSLGRAYEQYF	TGCGCCAGCAGCTTGGGCAGGGCGTACGAGCAGTACTTC	13	.	.	TRBV5-1	TRBJ2-7
CASSLPQGGQPQHF	TGTGCCAGCAGTTTGCCTCAGGGGGGTCAGCCCCAGCATTTT	14	TRBD1	.	TRBV28	TRBJ1-5